Sequencing of this T cell receptor beta chain was carried out in a study of human T cells and chemical hapten exposure. Overall study context: A roughly 2 cm by roughly 2 cm inner upper arm patch received 2% DPC for sensitization. Overall study findings and caveats: A positive correlation with patch test score was found for PT1 expanded TCR counts.

Indicated time point: pre-sensitization, week 0. Indicated treatment: therapeutic diphenylcyclopropenone sensitization with weekly scalp DPC. Patients had alopecia, were aged 18 to 70, and were not pregnant. TCRdb re-called the RACE reads through MiXCR, storing one row per CDR3 protein. Here the sample spans 250,000 to 300,000 distinct CDR3 sequences, roughly 7.7% being singletons. At least ten counts were recorded for this clonotype. Its specificity is not known. V was clipped by 1 base and J by 4 bases, with 13 bases between them. Germline lookup yields CDR1 SEHNR and CDR2 FQNEAQ (reference sequence). This CDR3 is built from 16 residues.

The chain employs TRBV7-9 and TRBJ1-4; a possible D gene is TRBD1 (5 bases). The TCR was taken from a man younger than 30 with alopecia areata. Some clones in this sample may be carry-over from other donors' samples. This sample comprised whole blood, obtained in connection with sensitization to the hapten diphenylcyclopropenone (DPC). In DNA, the CDR3 is TGTGCCAGCAGCTTAGTGGACGCAGGGCTTAATGAAAAACTGTTTTTT. It codes for CASSLVDAGLNEKLFF.